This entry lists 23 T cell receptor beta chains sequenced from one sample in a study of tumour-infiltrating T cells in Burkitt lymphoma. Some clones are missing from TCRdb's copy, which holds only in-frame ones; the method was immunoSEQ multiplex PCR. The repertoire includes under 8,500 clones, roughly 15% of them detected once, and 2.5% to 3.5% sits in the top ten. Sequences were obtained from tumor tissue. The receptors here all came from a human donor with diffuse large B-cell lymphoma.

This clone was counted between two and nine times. The CDR3 loop is CASSPGTVNEKLFF. The DNA of the CDR3 is TGTGCCAGCAGCCCTGGGACAGTCAATGAAAAACTGTTTTTT. J is TRBJ1-4 and V is TRBV7-9; TRBD1 aligns across 7 bases. The CDR3 consists of 14 residues. Germline trimming cut 5 bases from V and 5 bases from J; bases unmatched to any gene: 5. In germline, CDR1 is SEHNR, CDR2 FQNEAQ (reference sequence).

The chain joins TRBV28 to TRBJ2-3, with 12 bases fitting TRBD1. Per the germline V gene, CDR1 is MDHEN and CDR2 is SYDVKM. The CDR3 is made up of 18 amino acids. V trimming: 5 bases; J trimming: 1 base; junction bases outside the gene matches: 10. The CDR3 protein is CASSQLGTGGWGTDTQYF. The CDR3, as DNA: TGTGCCAGCAGTCAACTTGGGACAGGGGGCTGGGGCACAGATACGCAGTATTTT.

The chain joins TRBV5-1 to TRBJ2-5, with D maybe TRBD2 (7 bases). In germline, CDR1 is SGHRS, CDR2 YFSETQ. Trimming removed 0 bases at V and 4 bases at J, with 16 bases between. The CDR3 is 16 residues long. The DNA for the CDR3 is TGCGCCAGCAGCTTGGCATTGGGGGGGCTAGGAGAGACCCAGTACTTC. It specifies CASSLALGGLGETQYF.

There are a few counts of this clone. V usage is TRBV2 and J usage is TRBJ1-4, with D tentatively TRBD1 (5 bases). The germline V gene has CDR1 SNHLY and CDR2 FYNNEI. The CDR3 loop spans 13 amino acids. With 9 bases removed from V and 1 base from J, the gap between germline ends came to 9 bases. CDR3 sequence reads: CASLGGTNEKLFF. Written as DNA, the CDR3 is TGTGCCAGTCTGGGGGGAACTAATGAAAAACTGTTTTTT.

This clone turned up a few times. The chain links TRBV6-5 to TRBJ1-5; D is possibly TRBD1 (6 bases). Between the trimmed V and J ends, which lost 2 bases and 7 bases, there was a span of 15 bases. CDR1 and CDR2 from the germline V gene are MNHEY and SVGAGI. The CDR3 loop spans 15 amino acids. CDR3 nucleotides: TGTGCCAGCAGTTACGATGGGGACATGCGGCAGCCCCAGCATTTT. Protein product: CASSYDGDMRQPQHF.

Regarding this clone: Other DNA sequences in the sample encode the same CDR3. The CDR3 nucleotides are TGTGCCAGCAGCTTAGCATTAGCGGGAGCCTACGAGCAGTACTTC. It specifies CASSLALAGAYEQYF. The gene calls are TRBV7-9 and TRBJ2-7, with TRBD2 matching over 9 bases. Germline lookup yields CDR1 SEHNR and CDR2 FQNEAQ (reference sequence). The CDR3 runs 15 residues. V shed 0 bases and J 2 bases; nucleotides not matched to a gene: 2.

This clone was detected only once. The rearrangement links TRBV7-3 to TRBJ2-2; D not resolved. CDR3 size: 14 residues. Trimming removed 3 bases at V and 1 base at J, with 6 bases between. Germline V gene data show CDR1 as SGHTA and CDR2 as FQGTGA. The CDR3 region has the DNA TGTGCCAGCAGCTTGGGATTGAACACCGGGGAGCTGTTTTTT. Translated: CASSLGLNTGELFF.

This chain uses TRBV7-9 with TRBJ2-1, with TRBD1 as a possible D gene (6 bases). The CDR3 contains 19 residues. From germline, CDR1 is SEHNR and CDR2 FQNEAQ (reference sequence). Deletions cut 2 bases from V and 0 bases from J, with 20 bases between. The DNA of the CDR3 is TGTGCCAGCAGCTTATGGCAGGGGAATTACCTGAGCTCCTACAATGAGCAGTTCTTC. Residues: CASSLWQGNYLSSYNEQFF.

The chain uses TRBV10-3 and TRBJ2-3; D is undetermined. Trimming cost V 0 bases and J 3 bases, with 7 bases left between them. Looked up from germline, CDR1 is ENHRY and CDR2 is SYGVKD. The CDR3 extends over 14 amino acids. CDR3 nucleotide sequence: TGTGCCATCAGTGAGTCGACTGGAACAGATACGCAGTATTTT. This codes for CAISESTGTDTQYF.

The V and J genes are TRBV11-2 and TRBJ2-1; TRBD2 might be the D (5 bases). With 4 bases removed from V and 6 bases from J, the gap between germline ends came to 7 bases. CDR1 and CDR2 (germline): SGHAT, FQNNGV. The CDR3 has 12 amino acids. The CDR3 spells CASSSSGNEQFF. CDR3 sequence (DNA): TGTGCCAGCAGCTCCAGCGGCAATGAGCAGTTCTTC.

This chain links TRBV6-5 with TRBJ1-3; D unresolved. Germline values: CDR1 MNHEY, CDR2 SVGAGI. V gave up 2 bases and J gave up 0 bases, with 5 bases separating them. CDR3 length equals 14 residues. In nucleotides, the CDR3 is TGTGCCAGCAGTTACGGGTCCTCTGGAAACACCATATATTTT. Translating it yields CASSYGSSGNTIYF.

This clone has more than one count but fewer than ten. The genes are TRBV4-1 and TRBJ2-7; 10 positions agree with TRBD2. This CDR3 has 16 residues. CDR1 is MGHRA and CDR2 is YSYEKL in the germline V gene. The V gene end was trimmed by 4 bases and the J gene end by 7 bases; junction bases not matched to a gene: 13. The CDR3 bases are TGCGCCAGCAGCCGGGGAGCGGGAGGGCCGGTTGGAGAGCAGTACTTC. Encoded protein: CASSRGAGGPVGEQYF.

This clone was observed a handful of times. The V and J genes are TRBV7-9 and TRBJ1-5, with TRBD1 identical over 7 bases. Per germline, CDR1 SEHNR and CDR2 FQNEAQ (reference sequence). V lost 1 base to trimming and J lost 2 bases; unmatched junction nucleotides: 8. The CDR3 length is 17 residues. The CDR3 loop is CASSLVRGLRGNQPQHF. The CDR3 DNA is TGTGCCAGCAGCTTAGTAAGGGGGCTGAGAGGCAATCAGCCCCAGCATTTT.

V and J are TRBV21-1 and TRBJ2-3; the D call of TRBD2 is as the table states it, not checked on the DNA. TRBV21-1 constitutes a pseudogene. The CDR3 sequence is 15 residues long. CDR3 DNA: TGTGCCAGCAGCATACGAGGGTCTAGCACAGATACGCAGTATTTT. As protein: CASSIRGSSTDTQYF.

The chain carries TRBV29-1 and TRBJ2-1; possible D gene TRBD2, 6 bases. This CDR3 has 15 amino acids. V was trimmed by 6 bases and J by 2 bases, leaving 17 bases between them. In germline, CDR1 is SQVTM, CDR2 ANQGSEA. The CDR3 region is CSVSGSGRPYNEQFF. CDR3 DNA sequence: TGCAGCGTCTCAGGGTCGGGGAGGCCCTACAATGAGCAGTTCTTC.

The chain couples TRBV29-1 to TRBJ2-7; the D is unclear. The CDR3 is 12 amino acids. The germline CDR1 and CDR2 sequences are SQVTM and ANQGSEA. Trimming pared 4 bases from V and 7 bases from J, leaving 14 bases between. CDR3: CSVVVSTWEQYF. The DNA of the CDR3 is TGCAGCGTTGTGGTTAGCACCTGGGAGCAGTACTTC.

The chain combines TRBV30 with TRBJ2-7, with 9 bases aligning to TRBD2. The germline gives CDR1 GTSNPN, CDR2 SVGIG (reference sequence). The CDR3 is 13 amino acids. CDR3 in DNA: TGTGCTCAGACCCTAGCGGGATCCTACGAGCAGTACTTC. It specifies CAQTLAGSYEQYF.

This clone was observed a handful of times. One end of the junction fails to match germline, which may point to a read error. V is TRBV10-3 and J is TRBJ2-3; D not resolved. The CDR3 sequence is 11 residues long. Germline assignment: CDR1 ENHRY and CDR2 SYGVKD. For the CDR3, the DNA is TGTGCCATCATGAGCACCGATACGCAGTATTTT. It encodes CAIMSTDTQYF.

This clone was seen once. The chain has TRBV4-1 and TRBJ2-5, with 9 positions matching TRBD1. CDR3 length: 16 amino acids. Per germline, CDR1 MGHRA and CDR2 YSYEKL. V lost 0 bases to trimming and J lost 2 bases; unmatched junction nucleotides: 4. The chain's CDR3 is CASSQDYRGHQETQYF. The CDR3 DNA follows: TGCGCCAGCAGCCAAGATTACAGGGGGCATCAAGAGACCCAGTACTTC.

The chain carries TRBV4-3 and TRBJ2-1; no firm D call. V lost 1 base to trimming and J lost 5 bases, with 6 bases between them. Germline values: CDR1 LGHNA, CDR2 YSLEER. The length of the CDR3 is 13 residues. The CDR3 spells CASSQGLDNEQFF. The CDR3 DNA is TGCGCCAGCAGCCAAGGGCTCGACAATGAGCAGTTCTTC.

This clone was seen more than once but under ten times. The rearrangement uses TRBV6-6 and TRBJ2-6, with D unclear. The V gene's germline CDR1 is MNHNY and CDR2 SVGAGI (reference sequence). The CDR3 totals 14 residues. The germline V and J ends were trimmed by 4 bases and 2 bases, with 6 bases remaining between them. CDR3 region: CASSFEAGANVLTF. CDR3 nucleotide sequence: TGTGCCAGCAGTTTTGAGGCTGGGGCCAACGTCCTGACTTTC.

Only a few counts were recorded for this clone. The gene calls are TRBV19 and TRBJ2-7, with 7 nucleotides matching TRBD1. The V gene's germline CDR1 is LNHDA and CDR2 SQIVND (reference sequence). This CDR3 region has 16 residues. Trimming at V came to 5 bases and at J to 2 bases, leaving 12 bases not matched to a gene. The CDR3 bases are TGTGCCAGTAGTTTTGGGACAGCAGGCAACCCCTACGAGCAGTACTTC. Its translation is CASSFGTAGNPYEQYF.

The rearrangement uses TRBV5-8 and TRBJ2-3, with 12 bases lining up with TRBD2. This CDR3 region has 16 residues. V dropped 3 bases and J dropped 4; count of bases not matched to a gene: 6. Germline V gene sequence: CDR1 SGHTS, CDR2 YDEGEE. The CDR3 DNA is TGTGCCAGCAGCTCCGGGGCTAGCGGGAGGGCAGATACGCAGTATTTT. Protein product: CASSSGASGRADTQYF.